One and the same sample provided the 20 T cell receptor beta chains below, sequenced in a study of CD8 T cells in ankylosing spondylitis. TCRdb ran MiXCR on the 5' RACE reads and lists one entry per CDR3 protein. Here the sample spans 200,000 to 250,000 distinct CDR3 sequences, over 9.5% being singletons. The sequenced material came from blood, either unsorted or a sorted T cell fraction (not recorded which). The source is a male donor with ankylosing spondylitis or in good health (not recorded which).

The chain uses TRBV5-1 and TRBJ2-1; 10 positions agree with TRBD1. Germline trimming cut 4 bases from V and 5 bases from J; bases unmatched to any gene: 3. Germline CDR1 is SGHRS and CDR2 is YFSETQ. The CDR3 loop spans 14 amino acids. The CDR3 sequence: CASSPDRGNNEQFF. CDR3 bases: TGCGCCAGCAGCCCGGACAGGGGGAACAATGAGCAGTTCTTC.

This clonotype came up many times. This chain connects TRBV20-1 to TRBJ2-3, with D unclear. Germline-derived CDR1 and CDR2 are DFQATT and SNEGSKA (reference sequence). The CDR3 consists of 8 residues. CDR3 sequence reads: CGADTQYF. The DNA for the CDR3 is TGCGGCGCAGATACGCAGTATTTT.

This clonotype was counted a few times. The chain joins TRBV4-2 to TRBJ2-3; TRBD2 aligns across 8 bases. Trimming cost V 1 base and J 1 base; bases outside gene matches: 4. The CDR3 runs 16 residues. Germline V gene data show CDR1 as LGHNA and CDR2 as YNFKEQ. The CDR3: CASSQAGGPGTDTQYF. The CDR3 DNA reads TGTGCCAGCAGCCAAGCGGGGGGGCCAGGCACAGATACGCAGTATTTT.

This clonotype was counted at least ten times. The V gene is TRBV12-3 or TRBV12-4, the J gene TRBJ1-1, with a possible D match to TRBD1 (6 bases). The length of the CDR3 is 14 residues. Trimming removed 4 bases at V and 4 bases at J, with 13 bases between. The CDR3 bases are TGTGCCAGCAGTTCACTTCAGGGGATCACTGAAGCTTTCTTT. Protein: CASSSLQGITEAFF.

This clonotype was seen repeatedly, ten times or more. The V call is TRBV7-2, the J call TRBJ2-3; 14 bases agree with TRBD2. The germline V gene has CDR1 SGHTA and CDR2 FQGNSA. The CDR3 has 16 residues. Trimming at V came to 5 bases and at J to 4 bases, leaving 5 bases not matched to a gene. For the CDR3, the DNA is TGTGCCAGCAGCCCGACTAGCGGGGGGGTTTCAGATACGCAGTATTTT. Its protein is CASSPTSGGVSDTQYF.

There are a few counts of this clonotype. J is TRBJ2-5 and V is TRBV27; TRBD2 agrees at 11 bases. V was pared by 3 bases and J by 5 bases, with 5 bases of the junction left unmatched. In germline, CDR1 is MNHEY, CDR2 SMNVEV (reference sequence). The CDR3 is 15 residues long. The CDR3 DNA sequence: TGTGCCAGCAGTTTTAGCGGGGGGGCAAGGGAGACCCAGTACTTC. It encodes CASSFSGGARETQYF.

This clonotype has only a few counts. The genes are TRBV7-9 and TRBJ1-4; 7 bases map to TRBD1. The CDR3 length is 14 residues. Germline trimming cut 5 bases from V and 5 bases from J; bases unmatched to any gene: 5. The germline gives CDR1 SEHNR, CDR2 FQNEAQ (reference sequence). CDR3 sequence (DNA): TGTGCCAGCAGCGCAAGACAGGGCAATGAAAAACTGTTTTTT. Protein: CASSARQGNEKLFF.

This clonotype turned up a few times. The chain is built from TRBV18 and TRBJ2-7; the D is unclear. This CDR3 has 13 amino acids. V lost 3 bases and J 3 bases, leaving 9 bases between the germline ends. In germline, CDR1 is KGHSH, CDR2 LQKENI. As DNA, the CDR3 is TGTGCCAGCTCACCCAGCCGAATCTACGAGCAGTACTTC. It is translated as CASSPSRIYEQYF.

This clonotype occurred a few times. V and J are TRBV6-1 and TRBJ1-6; D is unresolved. Trimming pared 5 bases from V and 8 bases from J, leaving 16 bases between. The CDR3 is 15 residues long. Germline V gives CDR1 MNHNS, CDR2 SASEGT. In DNA, the CDR3 is TGTGCCAGCAGTCTCTACCTGGGTGAGGATTCACCCCTCCACTTT. Translation: CASSLYLGEDSPLHF.

This clonotype was detected only once. Since a much larger clone is just one base distant, this may be a read error. The rearrangement uses TRBV10-1 and TRBJ2-2; 9 nucleotides agree with TRBD1. The CDR3 is 17 amino acids. Germline V lookup: CDR1 WNHNN, CDR2 SYGVQD (reference sequence). The CDR3 region has the DNA TGCGCCAGCACGGGACAGGGAGGTTCAACAGAGACCGGGGAGCTGTATTTT. Translating it yields CASTGQGGSTETGELYF.

The chain carries TRBV3-1 and TRBJ2-5; 9 bases line up with TRBD1. Trimming took 4 bases from V and 1 from J; bases not matched to a gene: 7. Germline V gene data show CDR1 as LGHDT and CDR2 as YNNKEL (reference sequence). The CDR3 runs 16 residues. CDR3 nucleotides: TGTGCCAGCAGCCTCCCTACGGACAGGGGCCAAGAGACCCAGTACTTC. Translation: CASSLPTDRGQETQYF.

This clonotype was recorded at least ten times. The chain couples TRBV5-1 to TRBJ2-3; perhaps TRBD2 as D (6 bases). Trimming cost V 1 base and J 2 bases, with 11 bases left between them. This CDR3 has 15 residues. Per germline, CDR1 SGHRS and CDR2 YFSETQ. The CDR3 DNA follows: TGCGCCAGCAGCTTGTTGGGACTCACCACAGATACGCAGTATTTT. Translation: CASSLLGLTTDTQYF.

This clonotype was seen many times. This chain uses TRBV7-2 with TRBJ2-3; D could derive from TRBD1 or TRBD2 (5 bases each). This CDR3 comprises 13 residues. Germline-derived CDR1 and CDR2 are SGHTA and FQGNSA. Trimming took 6 bases from V and 6 from J, leaving 13 bases between them. CDR3 sequence (DNA): TGTGCCAGCAGGGGGGAACCGGAGGATACGCAGTATTTT. Translated, it gives CASRGEPEDTQYF.

This clonotype appeared once. CDR3 amino acids: CASSSNRGYHEQFF. CDR3 nucleotides: TGTGCCAGCAGTAGTAACAGGGGTTACCATGAGCAGTTCTTC. The rearrangement uses TRBV12-3 or TRBV12-4 and TRBJ2-1; TRBD1 aligns across 7 bases. This CDR3 is 14 amino acids long. J was trimmed by 8 bases and V by 5 bases; bases with no gene match: 9.

This clonotype was recorded many times. The chain joins TRBV20-1 to TRBJ1-1; no definite D call. From germline, CDR1 is DFQATT and CDR2 SNEGSKA (reference sequence). The CDR3 has 14 amino acids. V lost 6 bases and J 6 bases, leaving 20 bases between the germline ends. The CDR3 region has the DNA TGCAGTGCCCTAACAAGCGGTGGAAGATCTGAAGCTTTCTTT. Residues: CSALTSGGRSEAFF.

This clonotype appeared many times. The chain carries TRBV27 and TRBJ1-3, with D unclear. The CDR3 consists of 13 residues. The germline CDR1 and CDR2 sequences are MNHEY and SMNVEV (reference sequence). V lost 3 bases and J 2 bases, leaving 5 bases between the germline ends. DNA of the CDR3: TGTGCCAGCAGTTTGAAGACTGGAAACACCATATATTTT. This translates into CASSLKTGNTIYF.

Ten or more counts support this clonotype. The rearrangement joins TRBV2 to TRBJ2-1; TRBD2 matches 11 bases. V lost 4 bases and J lost 7; bases outside the gene matches: 9. The CDR3 sequence is 16 residues long. CDR1 is SNHLY, CDR2 FYNNEI, per germline. The CDR3 coding sequence is TGTGCCAGCAGTGTATTTAGCGGGGGGGCAGGGAATGAGCAGTTCTTC. Its translation: CASSVFSGGAGNEQFF.

This clonotype was detected only a few times. The rearrangement links TRBV3-1 to TRBJ2-5; 8 bases fit TRBD2. CDR3 length: 17 residues. In germline, CDR1 is LGHDT, CDR2 YNNKEL (reference sequence). Losses at the gene ends were 0 bases for V and 3 bases for J; bases not matched to a gene: 9. CDR3 sequence: CASSQDVRTSGKETQYF. DNA of the CDR3: TGTGCCAGCAGCCAAGATGTAAGAACTAGCGGAAAAGAGACCCAGTACTTC.

In this sample, this clonotype turned up many times. This chain connects TRBV14 to TRBJ1-1; no definite D call. This CDR3 comprises 14 residues. The V end was cut by 1 base, the J end by 4 bases, with 10 bases between. Per the germline V gene, CDR1 is SGHDN and CDR2 is FVKESK. The CDR3 loop reads CASSQVTTATEAFF. CDR3 in DNA: TGTGCCAGCAGCCAAGTAACGACGGCCACTGAAGCTTTCTTT.

In this sample, this clonotype turned up many times. The chain joins TRBV18 to TRBJ2-3; D is uncertain. Between the trimmed V and J ends, which lost 3 bases and 0 bases, there was a span of 10 bases. CDR1 is KGHSH and CDR2 is LQKENI in the germline V gene. CDR3 length: 15 residues. Here the CDR3 DNA reads TGTGCCAGCTCACCCCTATTGGGGAGCACAGATACGCAGTATTTT. Its protein is CASSPLLGSTDTQYF.